This TCR beta chain was sequenced in a study of graft-versus-host responses after intestinal transplantation. Study results and caveats: Analysis identified GvH clones in recipient marrow, with some appearing first in ileum or blood.

This CDR3 contains 14 residues. In regard to this clone: Its target is not known. Germline is not matched at one junction end, which may reflect a read error.

Produced via immunoSEQ multiplex PCR; TCRdb's table is partial and in-frame only. The data hold 95,000 to 150,000 clones, with approximately 96% observed a single time. The source is a human donor who received an intestinal transplant. The V call is TRBV5-3, the J call TRBJ2-1; 8 positions match TRBD2. TRBV5-3 counts as an open reading frame of uncertain function. Here the sequenced sample was unstimulated CD8+ T cells sorted from spleen or lymph node cells, taken before intestinal transplant. The CDR3 DNA is TGTGCCAAAAGCTTGGCCCCTTTAGCGGGGAAGCAGTTCTTC. As protein: CAKSLAPLAGKQFF.